A selection of T cell receptor beta chains follows, all from one sample in a study of shared T cell receptors in the human thymus. Using immunoSEQ multiplex PCR, the repertoire was profiled, and TCRdb retains in-frame clones only, with some absent. The table records over 650,000 clones, about 89% of them present only once. The same data also went into a second study, on human thymus T cells.

Sequencing was done on a sample of thymocytes. These receptors were obtained from a boy less than two years old with a congenital heart defect. CDR3s include the opening cysteine and the closing phenylalanine or tryptophan. Fields, in order: V gene, J gene, clone size, D gene, CDR3 DNA, CDR3 protein. A D gene is named only where the DNA matches it firmly. Not every row has a clone size; where given, it reads once, few, many or a size class.

V gene: TRBV27; J gene: TRBJ1-6; clone size: NA; D gene: TRBD1; CDR3 DNA: TGTGCCAGCAGTCCCGGGACAGCCCTAAGGGCCCTCCACTTT; CDR3 protein: CASSPGTALRALHF
V gene: TRBV5-1; J gene: TRBJ2-7; clone size: NA; D gene: NA; CDR3 DNA: TGCGCCAGCAGCCTCGAGACAGCTCCGACCTACGAGCAGTACTTC; CDR3 protein: CASSLETAPTYEQYF
V gene: TRBV5-6; J gene: TRBJ2-5; clone size: NA; D gene: NA; CDR3 DNA: TGTGCCAGCAGCTTGGAAATACAAGAGACCCAGTACTTC; CDR3 protein: CASSLEIQETQYF
V gene: TRBV27; J gene: TRBJ2-1; clone size: NA; D gene: TRBD2; CDR3 DNA: TGTGCCAGCAGTTTGGTCCTGACTAGCGGGAACTACAATGAGCAGTTCTTC; CDR3 protein: CASSLVLTSGNYNEQFF
V gene: TRBV6-6; J gene: TRBJ2-7; clone size: NA; D gene: NA; CDR3 DNA: TGTGCCAGCAGATCAGGGTTCCGGCGCGAGCAGTACTTC; CDR3 protein: CASRSGFRREQYF
V gene: TRBV6-1; J gene: TRBJ1-1; clone size: once; D gene: NA; CDR3 DNA: TGTGCCAGCAGCGGTAGGGAGTCGGAAGCTTTCTTT; CDR3 protein: CASSGRESEAFF
V gene: TRBV6-1; J gene: TRBJ2-5; clone size: once; D gene: TRBD2; CDR3 DNA: TGTGCCAGCAGTGTTGACAGGGGACTAGCGGAGTCCCAAGAGACCCAGTACTTC; CDR3 protein: CASSVDRGLAESQETQYF
V gene: TRBV27; J gene: TRBJ2-1; clone size: few; D gene: NA; CDR3 DNA: TGTGCCAGCAGTTTATCGCGTCGACTAGATGAGCAGTTCTTC; CDR3 protein: CASSLSRRLDEQFF
V gene: TRBV2; J gene: TRBJ2-3; clone size: NA; D gene: NA; CDR3 DNA: TGTGCCAGCAGCGGGAGAGGCACAGATACGCAGTATTTT; CDR3 protein: CASSGRGTDTQYF
V gene: TRBV4-3; J gene: TRBJ2-3; clone size: NA; D gene: TRBD2; CDR3 DNA: TGCGCCAGCAGCCAAGATTACAGCGGGGAGGGGACAGATACGCAGTATTTT; CDR3 protein: CASSQDYSGEGTDTQYF
V gene: TRBV4-3; J gene: TRBJ2-7; clone size: NA; D gene: NA; CDR3 DNA: TGCGCCAGCAGCCAAGATCTTGCGGGGGCCTCCTACGAGCAGTACTTC; CDR3 protein: CASSQDLAGASYEQYF
V gene: TRBV7-9; J gene: TRBJ2-3; clone size: NA; D gene: TRBD1; CDR3 DNA: TGTGCCAGCAGCCCAGGAACCCGGGGACAGGGGGCTTCTGATACGCAGTATTTT; CDR3 protein: CASSPGTRGQGASDTQYF
V gene: TRBV19; J gene: TRBJ1-2; clone size: NA; D gene: TRBD1; CDR3 DNA: TGTGCCAGTACCTCCTTGACAGGGGGTAACTATGGCTACACCTTC; CDR3 protein: CASTSLTGGNYGYTF
V gene: TRBV9; J gene: TRBJ2-3; clone size: NA; D gene: TRBD2; CDR3 DNA: TGTGCCAGCAGCGAGCGGGGGGGCATAGATACGCAGTATTTT; CDR3 protein: CASSERGGIDTQYF
V gene: TRBV28; J gene: TRBJ1-2; clone size: NA; D gene: TRBD1; CDR3 DNA: TGTGCCAGCAGTCATCAGGGACAGGGCTATGGCTACACCTTC; CDR3 protein: CASSHQGQGYGYTF
V gene: TRBV10-1; J gene: TRBJ2-1; clone size: NA; D gene: NA; CDR3 DNA: TGCGCCAGCAGTGAGGGAGGGGAAAGGGTTAGCCTAAGCTCCTACAATGAGCAGTTCTTC; CDR3 protein: CASSEGGERVSLSSYNEQFF
V gene: TRBV7-9; J gene: TRBJ2-5; clone size: NA; D gene: TRBD2; CDR3 DNA: TGTGCCAGCAGCTCCACGAAGGGACTAGCTATACAAGAGACCCAGTACTTC; CDR3 protein: CASSSTKGLAIQETQYF
V gene: TRBV7-8; J gene: TRBJ1-5; clone size: NA; D gene: TRBD1; CDR3 DNA: TGTGCCAGCAGTACGACAGGGCAGCGCAATCAGCCCCAGCATTTT; CDR3 protein: CASSTTGQRNQPQHF
V gene: TRBV4-1; J gene: TRBJ2-3; clone size: NA; D gene: TRBD1; CDR3 DNA: TGCGCCAGCAGCCAAGGGACAGGGGATACGCAGTATTTT; CDR3 protein: CASSQGTGDTQYF
V gene: TRBV5-1; J gene: TRBJ2-7; clone size: NA; D gene: TRBD2; CDR3 DNA: TGCGCCAGCAGCTTGGGGGAGGGAAGACGCGAGCAGTACTTC; CDR3 protein: CASSLGEGRREQYF
V gene: TRBV19; J gene: TRBJ2-7; clone size: NA; D gene: NA; CDR3 DNA: TGTGCCAGTAGTATAGCCGGGAGCTCCTACGAGCAGTACTTC; CDR3 protein: CASSIAGSSYEQYF
V gene: TRBV4-1; J gene: TRBJ2-7; clone size: NA; D gene: NA; CDR3 DNA: TGCGCCAGCAGCCAATTCGGCGGGTCCTACGAGCAGTACTTC; CDR3 protein: CASSQFGGSYEQYF
V gene: TRBV5-1; J gene: TRBJ2-3; clone size: NA; D gene: NA; CDR3 DNA: TGCGCCAGCAGCTTGACAGGAACCACAGATACGCAGTATTTT; CDR3 protein: CASSLTGTTDTQYF
V gene: TRBV27; J gene: TRBJ1-4; clone size: NA; D gene: TRBD1; CDR3 DNA: TGTGCCAGCAGTTTATATACCGACAGGGATAATGAAAAACTGTTTTTT; CDR3 protein: CASSLYTDRDNEKLFF
V gene: TRBV27; J gene: TRBJ2-2; clone size: NA; D gene: NA; CDR3 DNA: TGTGCCAGCAGTTTAGGGACCGGGACTTTAAACACCGGGGAGCTGTTTTTT; CDR3 protein: CASSLGTGTLNTGELFF
V gene: TRBV27; J gene: TRBJ1-5; clone size: NA; D gene: NA; CDR3 DNA: TGTGCCAGCAGTTTCGGCGGGCAGCCCCAGCATTTT; CDR3 protein: CASSFGGQPQHF
V gene: TRBV5-1; J gene: TRBJ1-1; clone size: NA; D gene: TRBD1; CDR3 DNA: TGCGCCAGCAGCTCGGGACAGGGGGACACTGAAGCTTTCTTT; CDR3 protein: CASSSGQGDTEAFF
V gene: TRBV9; J gene: TRBJ2-6; clone size: NA; D gene: NA; CDR3 DNA: TGTGCCAGCAGCGTAGCTGCGGGACTTGGTGGGGCCAACGTCCTGACTTTC; CDR3 protein: CASSVAAGLGGANVLTF
V gene: TRBV28; J gene: TRBJ2-3; clone size: NA; D gene: TRBD2; CDR3 DNA: TGTGCCAGCAGTCCCCGACTAGCGGGTGTTTCAGATACGCAGTATTTT; CDR3 protein: CASSPRLAGVSDTQYF
V gene: TRBV30; J gene: TRBJ1-2; clone size: NA; D gene: TRBD1; CDR3 DNA: TGTGCCTGGAGCGCGACAGGGTTTGGCTACACCTTC; CDR3 protein: CAWSATGFGYTF
V gene: TRBV4-3; J gene: TRBJ2-2; clone size: NA; D gene: NA; CDR3 DNA: TGCGCCAGCAGCCAAGTGGCTAGGCTTGGTGTCGGGGAGCTGTTTTTT; CDR3 protein: CASSQVARLGVGELFF
V gene: TRBV30; J gene: TRBJ2-3; clone size: NA; D gene: TRBD2; CDR3 DNA: TGTGCCTGGATCGCCAGGACTAGCGGGAGCCCAGATACGCAGTATTTT; CDR3 protein: CAWIARTSGSPDTQYF
V gene: TRBV5-1; J gene: TRBJ2-2; clone size: few; D gene: NA; CDR3 DNA: TGCGCCAGCAGCAGAGCGTGGACCGGGGAGCTGTTTTTT; CDR3 protein: CASSRAWTGELFF
V gene: TRBV4-1; J gene: TRBJ2-7; clone size: NA; D gene: TRBD1; CDR3 DNA: TGCGCCAGCAGCCAAGAAGGCAGGACAGGGCTTGAGTACTTC; CDR3 protein: CASSQEGRTGLEYF
V gene: TRBV5-4; J gene: TRBJ2-2; clone size: NA; D gene: TRBD1; CDR3 DNA: TGTGCCAGCAGCTTCAGTCCAGGGGGCAACTCCAACACCGGGGAGCTGTTTTTT; CDR3 protein: CASSFSPGGNSNTGELFF
V gene: TRBV7-8; J gene: TRBJ2-5; clone size: NA; D gene: TRBD2; CDR3 DNA: TGTGCCAGCAGCCCTAGCGGGTTTCCGAGCAGGGGAGAGACCCAGTACTTC; CDR3 protein: CASSPSGFPSRGETQYF
V gene: TRBV10-2; J gene: TRBJ1-2; clone size: NA; D gene: TRBD1; CDR3 DNA: TGCGCCAGCAGTGGGAGACAGGGGGCGATCCCTTCTTTTGGCTACACCTTC; CDR3 protein: CASSGRQGAIPSFGYTF
V gene: TRBV5-8; J gene: TRBJ1-3; clone size: NA; D gene: TRBD1; CDR3 DNA: TGTGCCAGCAGCTTGCGAATACAGGGGTACTCTGGAAACACCATATATTTT; CDR3 protein: CASSLRIQGYSGNTIYF
V gene: TRBV6-5; J gene: TRBJ1-1; clone size: NA; D gene: NA; CDR3 DNA: TGTGCCAGCAGTTACTCATCAGGGGAACGGAACACTGAAGCTTTCTTT; CDR3 protein: CASSYSSGERNTEAFF
V gene: TRBV9; J gene: TRBJ1-2; clone size: NA; D gene: NA; CDR3 DNA: TGTGCCAGCAGCGTAGTTTTTGGATCGGGACACGCCCTATATGGCTACACCTTC; CDR3 protein: CASSVVFGSGHALYGYTF